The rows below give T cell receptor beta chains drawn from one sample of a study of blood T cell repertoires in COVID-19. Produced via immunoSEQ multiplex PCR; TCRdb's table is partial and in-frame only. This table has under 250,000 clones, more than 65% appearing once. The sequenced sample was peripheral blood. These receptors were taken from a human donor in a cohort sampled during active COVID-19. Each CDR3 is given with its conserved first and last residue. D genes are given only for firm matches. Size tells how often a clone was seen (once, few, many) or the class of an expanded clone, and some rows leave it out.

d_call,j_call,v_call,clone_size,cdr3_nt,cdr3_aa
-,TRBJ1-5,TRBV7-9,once,TGTGCCAGCAGCATCGGACAACATAGCAATCAGCCCCAGCATTTT,CASSIGQHSNQPQHF
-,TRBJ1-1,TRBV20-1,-,TGCAGTGCTAGAGATTATGGGCCAGCTTTCTTT,CSARDYGPAFF
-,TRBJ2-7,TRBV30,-,TGTGCCTGGAGGACGGAGGGAGGTGGCGGGAACGAGCAGTACTTC,CAWRTEGGGGNEQYF
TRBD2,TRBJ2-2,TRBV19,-,TGTGCCAGCTCACTAGCGGGAGTTGAGAGGGAGCTGTTTTTT,CASSLAGVERELFF
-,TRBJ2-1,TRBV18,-,TGTGCCAGCTCACCATCCAGGCCCTCCTACAATGAGCAGTTCTTC,CASSPSRPSYNEQFF
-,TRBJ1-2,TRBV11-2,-,TGTGCCAGCAGCCCAGACAGGCTCTATGGCTACACCTTC,CASSPDRLYGYTF
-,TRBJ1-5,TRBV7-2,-,TGTGCCAGCAGCTTTGGTGCGAATCAGCCCCAGCATTTT,CASSFGANQPQHF
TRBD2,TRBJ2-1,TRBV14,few,TGTGCCAGCAGCCAAGGGCGGGAGACGCTATACAATGAGCAGTTCTTC,CASSQGRETLYNEQFF
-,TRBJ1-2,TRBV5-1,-,TGCGCCAGCAGCCACCCCGGGGGGGATGGCTACACCTTC,CASSHPGGDGYTF
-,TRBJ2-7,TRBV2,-,TGTGCCAGCAGCTCTACTAGCTACGAGCAGTACTTC,CASSSTSYEQYF
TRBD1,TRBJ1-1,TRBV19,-,TGTGCCAGTGGGACAGGGCGCGACACTGAAGCTTTCTTT,CASGTGRDTEAFF
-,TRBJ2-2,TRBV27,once,TGTGCCAGCCGATGGGGGGGCCTACTCACCGGGGAGCTGTTTTTT,CASRWGGLLTGELFF
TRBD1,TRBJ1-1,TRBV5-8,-,TGTGCCAGCAGCCTCCCCACACTTTGGGACAGCAACACTGAAGCTTTCTTT,CASSLPTLWDSNTEAFF
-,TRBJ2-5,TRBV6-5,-,TGTGCCAGCAGTTACGCGGGGAGAACCCAAGAGACCCAGTACTTC,CASSYAGRTQETQYF
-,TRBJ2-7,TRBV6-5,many,TGTGCCAGCGCTTGGTCCGCGGGGAGCTCCTACGAGCAGTACTTC,CASAWSAGSSYEQYF
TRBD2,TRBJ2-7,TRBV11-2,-,TGTGCCAGCAGATCCCCCGGGACTAGCGGGAGTTACGAGCAGTACTTC,CASRSPGTSGSYEQYF
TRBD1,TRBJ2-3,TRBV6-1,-,TGTGCCAGCAGTGCCGACAGGGGCGCGCCTACAGATACGCAGTATTTT,CASSADRGAPTDTQYF
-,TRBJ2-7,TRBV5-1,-,TGCGCCAGCCAGGCTTACCGGGGTGACGAGCAGTACTTC,CASQAYRGDEQYF
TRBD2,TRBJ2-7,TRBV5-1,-,TGCGCCAGCAGCTATTCTAGCGGGAGGGCCAGCTACGAGCAGTACTTC,CASSYSSGRASYEQYF
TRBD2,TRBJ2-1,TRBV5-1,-,TGCGCCAGCAGCTTGGCGTCTAGCGGTTCCTACAATGAGCAGTTCTTC,CASSLASSGSYNEQFF
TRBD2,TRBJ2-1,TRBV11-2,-,TGTGCCAGCAGCGAATGGACTAGCGGGAGCAATGAGCAGTTCTTC,CASSEWTSGSNEQFF
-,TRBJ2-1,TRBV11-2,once,TGTGCCAGCAGCGAAATCGGAGATTACAATGAGCAGTTCTTC,CASSEIGDYNEQFF
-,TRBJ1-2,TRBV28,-,TGTGCCAGCAGGTTCGGGGGGGCCGGGCGATATGGCTACACCTTC,CASRFGGAGRYGYTF
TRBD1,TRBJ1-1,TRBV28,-,TGTGCCAGCAGTAAAGGGACAGGGGGGAACACTGAAGCTTTCTTT,CASSKGTGGNTEAFF
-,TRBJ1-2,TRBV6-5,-,TGTGCCAGCAGAACCGTGGGGGGGGTTTTGAATGCCTACACCTTC,CASRTVGGVLNAYTF
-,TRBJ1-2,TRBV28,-,TGTGCCAGCAGTCCCAACAGGGAATTAGATGGCTACACCTTC,CASSPNRELDGYTF
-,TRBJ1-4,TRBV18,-,TGTGCCAGCTCACCAGGACAGCGTGCAACTAATGAAAAACTGTTTTTT,CASSPGQRATNEKLFF
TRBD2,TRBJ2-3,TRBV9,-,TGTGCCAGCAGCGTAGGCAGTAGCGGGAGCACAGATACGCAGTATTTT,CASSVGSSGSTDTQYF
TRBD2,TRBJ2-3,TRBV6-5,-,TGTGCCAGCAGTTACTCGACTAGCGGGGGGGATACGCAGTATTTT,CASSYSTSGGDTQYF
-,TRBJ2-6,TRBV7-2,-,TGTGCCAGCAGCTTCCACAGGCAGGCTTCTGGGGCCAACGTCCTGACTTTC,CASSFHRQASGANVLTF
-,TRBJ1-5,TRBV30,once,TGTGCCTGGAGTTCCAGGACAGACTATAGCAATCAGCCCCAGCATTTT,CAWSSRTDYSNQPQHF
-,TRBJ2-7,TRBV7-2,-,TGTGCCAGCAGCTCCCGGACGGTTAGCGCCTACGAGCAGTACTTC,CASSSRTVSAYEQYF
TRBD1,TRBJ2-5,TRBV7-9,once,TGTGCCAGCAGCCCATCAGGGGGCGGAGAGACCCAGTACTTC,CASSPSGGGETQYF
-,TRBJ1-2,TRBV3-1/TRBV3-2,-,TGTGCCAGCAGCCAAGACAGGGCGTTCTATGGCTACACCTTC,CASSQDRAFYGYTF
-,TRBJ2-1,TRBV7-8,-,TGTGCCAGCAGCTTAGCGGGACTCCCCTCCAGAGAGCAGTTCTTC,CASSLAGLPSREQFF
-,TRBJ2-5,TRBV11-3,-,TGTGCCAGCAGCATGGACAGCCAAGAGACCCAGTACTTC,CASSMDSQETQYF
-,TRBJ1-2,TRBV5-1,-,TGCGCCAGCAGCTTGGCCGGGGTGGAGTATGGCTACACCTTC,CASSLAGVEYGYTF
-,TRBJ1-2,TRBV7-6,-,TGTGCCAGCAGCTTAGGAACAGGGCCTAACTATGGCTACACCTTC,CASSLGTGPNYGYTF
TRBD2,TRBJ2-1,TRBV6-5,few,TGTGCCAGCACCAGAACTAGCGGGACCTACAATGAGCAGTTCTTC,CASTRTSGTYNEQFF
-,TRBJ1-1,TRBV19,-,TGTGCCAGTAGTATGGGCCCTTCGGAAGCTTTCTTT,CASSMGPSEAFF
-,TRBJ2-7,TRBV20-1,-,TGCAGTGCTAAAGACTCCACCGGGCAGTACTTC,CSAKDSTGQYF
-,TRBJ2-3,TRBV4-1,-,TGCGCCAGCAGCCAACCCCCACCGGGACTGGCCACAGATACGCAGTATTTT,CASSQPPPGLATDTQYF
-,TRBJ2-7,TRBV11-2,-,TGTGCCAGCAGCTTAATACAGGCCCACGAGCAGTACTTC,CASSLIQAHEQYF
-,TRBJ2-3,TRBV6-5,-,TGTGCCAGCAGTTACTCAATCGGGGCAGATACGCAGTATTTT,CASSYSIGADTQYF
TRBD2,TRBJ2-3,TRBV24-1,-,TGTGCCACCGGTAGCGGGAGGACGGGTACAGATACGCAGTATTTT,CATGSGRTGTDTQYF
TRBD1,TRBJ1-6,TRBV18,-,TGTGCCAGCTCACGACAGGGGGCTAATTCACCCCTCCACTTT,CASSRQGANSPLHF
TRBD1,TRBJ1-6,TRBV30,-,TGTGCCTGGGCGGGACAGGGAAATTCACCCCTCCACTTT,CAWAGQGNSPLHF
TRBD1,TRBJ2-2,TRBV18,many,TGTGCCAGCTATAAAGGGGGCGCGAACACCGGGGAGCTGTTTTTT,CASYKGGANTGELFF
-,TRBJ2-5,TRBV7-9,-,TGTGCCAGCAGCTCAACAAACAGGGCTGGTGAGACCCAGTACTTC,CASSSTNRAGETQYF
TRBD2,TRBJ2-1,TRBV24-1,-,TGTGCCACCAGTGACCCGACTAGCTGGAGCTCCTACAATGAGCAGTTCTTC,CATSDPTSWSSYNEQFF
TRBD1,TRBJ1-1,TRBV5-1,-,TGCGCCAGCAGCTCATCAGGGGGTTTGACTGAAGCTTTCTTT,CASSSSGGLTEAFF